One and the same sample provided the 4 T cell receptor beta chains below, sequenced in a study of blood T cells in healthy people across ages. Sample-barcoded 5' priming and a J-beta primer mix drove a second PCR of roughly 6 to 12 cycles. MiXCR, run by TCRdb on the 5' RACE reads, gives a single entry per CDR3 protein. Of over 700,000 distinct CDR3 sequences in the sample, approximately 25% were seen once. These same data were also listed under a study on T cells of mothers and their children.

The sequencing input was blood. These receptor sequences come from a boy aged 5-17 years in good health.

To note about this clonotype: One end of the junction varies from germline; a read error may be responsible. The chain uses TRBV5-1 and TRBJ2-5, with TRBD1 identical over 12 bases. Germline V lookup: CDR1 SGHRS, CDR2 YFSETQ. The CDR3 contains 18 residues. The DNA for the CDR3 is TGCACCAGCAGCCCGGGACAGGGGGCGAGGACTAGCCAGGAGACCCAGTACTTC. It specifies CTSSPGQGARTSQETQYF.

The J gene is TRBJ2-7, the V gene TRBV6-6; D is ambiguous. Germline values: CDR1 MNHNY, CDR2 SVGAGI (reference sequence). There are 13 residues in the CDR3. V was shortened by 2 bases and J by 2 bases, with 7 bases between the two germline ends. The CDR3, as DNA: TGTGCCAGCAGTTACGATCGGACCTACGAGCAGTACTTC. Its translation: CASSYDRTYEQYF.

The genes are TRBV25-1 and TRBJ2-5; D not resolved. This CDR3 contains 14 residues. Trimming removed 1 base at V and 11 bases at J, with 17 bases between. In germline, CDR1 is MGHDK, CDR2 SYGVNS. CDR3 residues: CASSELFDSAEQYF. CDR3 coding DNA: TGTGCCAGCAGTGAATTATTTGACTCCGCGGAGCAGTACTTC.

V gene TRBV9 combines with J gene TRBJ1-4; D not resolved. Looked up from germline, CDR1 is SGDLS and CDR2 is YYNGEE. V was cut by 1 base and J by 8 bases, with 12 bases left in between. The CDR3 spans 14 residues. CDR3 sequence reads: CASSVSPFGEKLFF. The DNA for the CDR3 is TGTGCCAGCAGCGTATCGCCCTTTGGGGAAAAACTGTTTTTT.